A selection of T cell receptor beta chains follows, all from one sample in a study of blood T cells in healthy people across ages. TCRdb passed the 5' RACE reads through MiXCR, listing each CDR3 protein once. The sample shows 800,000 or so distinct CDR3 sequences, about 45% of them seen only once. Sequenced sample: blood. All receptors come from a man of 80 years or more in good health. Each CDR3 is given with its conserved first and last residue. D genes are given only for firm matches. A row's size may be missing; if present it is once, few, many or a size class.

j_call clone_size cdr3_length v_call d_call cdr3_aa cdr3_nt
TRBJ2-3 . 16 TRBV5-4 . CASSLEGYRGGATQYF TGTGCCAGCAGCTTGGAAGGGTACAGGGGAGGAGCTACGCAGTATTTT
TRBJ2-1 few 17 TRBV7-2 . CASSSEGTRRVHNEQFF TGTGCCAGCAGCTCAGAGGGGACTCGCCGAGTTCACAATGAGCAGTTCTTC
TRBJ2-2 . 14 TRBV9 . CASSVAGGTGELFF TGTGCCAGCAGCGTAGCTGGGGGAACCGGGGAGCTGTTTTTT
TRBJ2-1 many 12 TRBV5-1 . CASKVTNNEQFF TGCGCCAGCAAGGTCACTAACAATGAGCAGTTCTTC
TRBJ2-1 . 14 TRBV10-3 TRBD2 CAISGTSGDNEQFF TGTGCCATCTCCGGGACTAGCGGCGACAATGAGCAGTTCTTC
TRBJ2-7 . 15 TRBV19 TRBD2 CASRRSGRAPREQYF TGTGCCAGCAGACGAAGCGGGAGAGCTCCCCGCGAGCAGTACTTC
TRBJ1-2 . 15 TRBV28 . CASTSPHGVWNGYTF TGTGCCAGCACCTCTCCTCATGGGGTATGGAATGGCTACACCTTC
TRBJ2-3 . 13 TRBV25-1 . CASSVFGTDTQYF TGTGCCAGCAGCGTCTTCGGGACTGATACGCAGTATTTT
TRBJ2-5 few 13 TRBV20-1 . CSAPRSGKETQYF TGCAGTGCACCAAGGAGCGGTAAAGAGACCCAGTACTTC
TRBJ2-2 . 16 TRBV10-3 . CAISESGTSNTGELFF TGTGCCATCAGTGAGTCCGGGACTTCGAACACCGGGGAGCTGTTTTTT
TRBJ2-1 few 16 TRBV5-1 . CASSLGSGQAYNEQFF TGCGCCAGCAGCTTGGGGTCGGGCCAGGCCTACAATGAGCAGTTCTTC
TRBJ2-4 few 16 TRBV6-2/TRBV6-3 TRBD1 CASKAPGQAPKNIQYF TGTGCCAGCAAGGCCCCCGGACAGGCGCCCAAAAACATTCAGTACTTC
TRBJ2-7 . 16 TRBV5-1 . CASSPRPGAGEHEQYF TGCGCCAGCAGCCCGCGGCCCGGGGCAGGGGAACACGAGCAGTACTTC
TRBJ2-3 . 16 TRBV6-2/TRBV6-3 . CASSPYLAYSTDTQYF TGTGCCAGCAGTCCCTATCTAGCGTACAGCACAGATACGCAGTATTTT
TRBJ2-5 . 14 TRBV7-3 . CASSSRASQETQYF TGTGCCAGCAGCTCCCGGGCCTCCCAAGAGACCCAGTACTTC
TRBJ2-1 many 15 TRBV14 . CASSQAGNSWDEQFF TGTGCCAGCAGCCAAGCCGGGAATTCCTGGGATGAGCAGTTCTTC
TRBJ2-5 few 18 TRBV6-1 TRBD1 CASTTNPMGQGGRETQYF TGTGCCAGCACCACAAACCCCATGGGACAGGGGGGGAGGGAGACCCAGTACTTC
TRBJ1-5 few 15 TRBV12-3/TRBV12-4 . CASSESGARNQPQHF TGTGCCAGCAGCGAATCAGGCGCCCGCAATCAGCCCCAGCATTTT
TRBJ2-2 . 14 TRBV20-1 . CSATGTDFTGELFF TGCAGTGCTACGGGGACTGATTTCACCGGGGAGCTGTTTTTT
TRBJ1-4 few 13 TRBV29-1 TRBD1 CSISTGGGEKLFF TGCAGCATTTCTACAGGGGGAGGTGAAAAACTGTTTTTT
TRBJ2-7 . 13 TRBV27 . CASSTHRAYEQYF TGTGCCAGCAGTACCCACAGGGCCTACGAGCAGTACTTC
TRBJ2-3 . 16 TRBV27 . CASSLGSATSTDTQYF TGTGCCAGCAGTTTGGGTAGCGCGACTAGCACAGATACGCAGTATTTT
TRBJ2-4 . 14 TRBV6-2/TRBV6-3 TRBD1 CASSRNGQGNIQYF TGTGCCAGCAGTCGAAACGGACAGGGAAACATTCAGTACTTC
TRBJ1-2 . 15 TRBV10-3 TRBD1 CASVDGQGDRNGYTF TGTGCCAGCGTGGATGGACAGGGGGATAGAAATGGCTACACCTTC
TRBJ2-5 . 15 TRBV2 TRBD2 CASSKTSGRNNEQYF TGTGCCAGCAGCAAGACTAGCGGGAGGAATAATGAGCAGTACTTC
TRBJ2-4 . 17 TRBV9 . CASSPRGTGIAKNIQYF TGTGCCAGCAGCCCCCGGGGCACCGGGATCGCCAAAAACATTCAGTACTTC
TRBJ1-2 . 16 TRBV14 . CASSQDVRTLRGGYTF TGTGCCAGCAGCCAAGATGTGAGGACCCTGCGAGGAGGCTACACCTTC
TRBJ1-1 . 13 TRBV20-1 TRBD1 CSAGQGMDTEAFF TGCAGTGCCGGACAGGGGATGGACACTGAAGCTTTCTTT
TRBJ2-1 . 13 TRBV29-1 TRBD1 CSVVRQGPNEQFF TGCAGCGTTGTGAGACAGGGGCCCAATGAGCAGTTCTTC
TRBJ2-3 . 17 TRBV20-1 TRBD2 CSARSLAGSGVSDTQYF TGCAGTGCTAGATCACTAGCGGGAAGCGGTGTCTCAGATACGCAGTATTTT